This entry describes one T cell receptor beta chain. This clonotype was recorded many times. Its antigen remains undetermined. No quality values exist for individual bases; no much larger clone is one base distant. From the cysteine through the phenylalanine, the CDR3 covers 15 amino acids. The read is trimmed to its CDR3 DNA, 45 bases read in frame from base 1. In the germline V gene (reference sequence), CDR1 corresponds to DFQATT and CDR2 to SNEGSKA. Unmatched junction bases come to 8, with V trimmed by 3 bases and J by 3 bases. Sequencing was performed on an Illumina HiSeq 2500. Quantitative 5'-RACE with molecular barcodes was used to prepare TCR beta libraries. The authors' analysis ran thus. To identify disease-linked TCR variants, a new computational method was used, one built on a probabilistic model of VDJ rearrangement. Using fastp trimming at Q25 and MiXCR clonotype assembly, TCRdb reanalyzed the public sequencing data and kept in-frame beta chains. Merged by CDR3 protein, the rows form single entries marked with the most common genes and DNA. For this entry, the V and J calls and clone size follow TCRdb and not the study's own pipeline. For this sample the table gives 150,000 to 200,000 distinct CDR3 sequences, of which around 13% were detected only once. In total, the top ten clones hold more than 9.5% of the sample.

This specimen comes from a study of CD8 T cells in ankylosing spondylitis (dated by TCRdb to 2016 to 2017). Regarding the research as a whole: To find TCR variants linked to disease, the study profiled T cell receptor beta repertoires in ankylosing spondylitis patients and healthy donors. The full study cohort comprised 25 or so ankylosing spondylitis patients and 85 to 120 healthy donors. Peripheral blood was sampled, and synovial fluid was also collected from ankylosing spondylitis patients. Study-wide findings and limitations: A TCR beta motif of several highly homologous amino acid variants appeared characteristic of blood from ankylosing spondylitis patients. The disease-linked clones had a CD8+ phenotype and were found at relatively low frequencies in peripheral blood. The disease-linked clones were reported as significantly enriched in matched synovial fluid samples from ankylosing spondylitis patients. Some TCR beta motif variants had previously been reported in synovial fluid and blood of reactive arthritis patients, which suggested common disease-initiation mechanisms.

The sequenced sample was blood, either unsorted or a sorted T cell fraction (not recorded which). The receptor's source is a female donor with ankylosing spondylitis or in good health (not recorded which). The V and J genes are TRBV20-1 and TRBJ2-7, with 10 central nucleotides matching TRBD2. The nucleotide sequence is TGCAGTGCTAGCCCCCGGACTAGCGGATACTACGAGCAGTACTTC. This gives the protein CSASPRTSGYYEQYF.